The T cell receptor beta chain described here comes from a study of blood T cell repertoires in COVID-19. Study overall: Whether acute or convalescent, the COVID-19 samples came from the United States, Italy and Spain. Sample material is recorded as cDNA or gDNA derived from T cells, B-cell-depleted T cells, or PBMCs.

All enrollees were roughly 18 to 90 years old and from under 25 US areas. Grouping used clinical history reported by participants in a survey and questionnaire. Only in-frame clones appear in the TCRdb table, and some are missing; sequencing was by immunoSEQ multiplex PCR. Altogether about 380,000 clones are present, roughly 84% being singletons, with the ten largest covering 2.5% to 3%. Germline CDR1 is SGHRS and CDR2 is YFSETQ. Trimming removed 2 bases from V and 3 bases from J, with 12 bases in between. The CDR3 spans 14 residues. This TCR came from a woman aged 25 to 45 who had recovered from COVID-19. V is TRBV5-1 and J is TRBJ2-7; D may be TRBD2 (7 bases). Sequencing was performed on PBMCs or T cells enriched from blood (not recorded which). The CDR3 is CASSLGGAYYEQYF. The CDR3, as DNA: TGCGCCAGCAGCTTAGGGGGGGCCTACTACGAGCAGTACTTC.